This T cell receptor (beta chain) was identified in a study of monozygotic twins with inflammatory bowel disease. TCRdb re-analyzed the 5' RACE reads; it lists each CDR3 protein once, without DNA. The listing records about 110,000 distinct CDR3 sequences. Concerning this clonotype: Its antigen is as yet unknown.

Findings and caveats of the study: Varying immunosuppressive regimens may have increased patient repertoire variability.

CDR1 and CDR2 (germline): LNHNV, YYDKDF (reference sequence). This CDR3 spans 14 amino acids. Someone took an approximately 2.4 ml blood sample from each of the donors. Investigators pulled total RNA out of whole blood and did not sort T cells. Material for sequencing was blood. The chain uses TRBV15 and TRBJ1-1. The receptor was isolated from a human donor with ulcerative colitis or Crohn's disease, or a healthy co-twin of an affected twin (not recorded which). CDR3 loop: CATSRDLDGTEAFF.